Listed here are 9 T cell receptor beta chains from one sample, sequenced in a study of OX40 agonist ivuxolimab in advanced cancers. Library generation was performed with the immunoSEQ multiplex PCR assay. The source is immuneACCESS, and TCRdb retained only in-frame sequences with V and J called. Part of the clones is not carried over; for the studies checked, unresolved V genes explain less than half of this, and the remainder is unexplained. Within this sample are roughly 62,000 clones, with 85% of them counted one time only. The ten most abundant clones make up around 3.8% of the sample. The sample in question was CD4+ or CD8+ T cells sorted from blood, obtained in a trial of the OX40 agonist ivuxolimab. Receptors were obtained from an adult with an advanced solid tumor such as melanoma, head and neck, liver or kidney cancer.

The J gene is TRBJ2-5, the V gene TRBV25-1; tentatively, D is TRBD1 (5 bases). The J call may be in error: the DNA end matches TRBJ2-7 better. The CDR3 has 11 residues. CDR1 and CDR2 from the germline V gene are MGHDK and SYGVNS. CDR3 amino acids: CASSQGHEQYF. Written as DNA, the CDR3 is TGTGCCAGCAGCCAGGGCCACGAGCAGTACTTC.

The gene calls are TRBV29-1 and TRBJ2-5; 8 bases agree with TRBD2. CDR1 and CDR2 from the germline V gene are SQVTM and ANQGSEA. The CDR3 covers 16 residues. V shed 4 bases and J 4 bases; nucleotides not matched to a gene: 14. The chain's CDR3 is CSVGAHAGGTSETQYF. The CDR3 DNA sequence: TGCAGCGTTGGAGCCCACGCGGGAGGAACATCAGAGACCCAGTACTTC.

The chain combines TRBV5-5 with TRBJ1-1; D possibly corresponds to TRBD1 (6 bases). The germline gives CDR1 SGHKS, CDR2 YYEKEE (reference sequence). The CDR3 loop spans 15 amino acids. V was pared by 0 bases and J by 1 base, with 10 bases between. CDR3 sequence: CASSLVGGRNTEAFF. In DNA form, the CDR3 reads TGTGCCAGCAGCTTGGTCGGGGGGCGGAACACTGAAGCTTTCTTT.

In DNA form, the CDR3 reads TGTGCCAGCGAAACGGACAGCTTGAACACCATATATTTT. As protein: CASETDSLNTIYF. V usage is TRBV28 and J usage is TRBJ1-3, with D perhaps matching TRBD1 (6 bases). Trimming shortened V by 8 bases and J by 7 bases, and 15 bases separated the two germline ends. CDR3 length: 13 residues. The germline V gene encodes CDR1 MDHEN and CDR2 SYDVKM. Drawing the rest from reference TRBV28 and TRBJ1-3, the complete variable domain is DVKVTQSSRYLVKRTGEKVFLECVQDMDHENMFWYRQDPGLGLRLIYFSYDVKMKEKGDIPEGYSVSREKKERFSLILESASTNQTSMYLCASETDSLNTIYFGEGSWLTVV.

The chain combines TRBV7-9 with TRBJ2-5; 13 positions agree with TRBD2. The J call is uncertain, as TRBJ2-7 better fits the DNA end. This CDR3 has 16 amino acids. CDR1 and CDR2 from the germline V gene are SEHNR and FQNEAQ (reference sequence). CDR3 nucleotide sequence: TGTGCCAGCAGCCCGGGGACTAGCGGGAACCCCTACGAGCAGTACTTC. Protein sequence: CASSPGTSGNPYEQYF.

The chain has TRBV2 and TRBJ1-3, with D tentatively TRBD1 (5 bases). V was clipped by 6 bases and J by 2 bases, with 20 bases between them. CDR3 length: 17 amino acids. Germline V CDR1 and CDR2: SNHLY, FYNNEI. The CDR3 spells CASSLKEQVTPGNTIYF. CDR3 sequence (DNA): TGTGCCAGCAGCCTAAAGGAACAGGTGACCCCTGGAAACACCATATATTTT.

The chain couples TRBV12-2 to TRBJ2-2. TRBV12-2 is recorded as a pseudogene. The CDR3 is 21 residues long. The CDR3 region is CASRLALSQGESGSNTGELFF. Written as DNA, the CDR3 is TGTGCAAGTCGCTTAGCGCTTTCACAGGGGGAGAGCGGGAGCAACACCGGGGAGCTGTTTTTT.

The chain carries TRBV7-9 and TRBJ2-5; the match to TRBD1 covers 10 bases. The CDR3 totals 14 residues. Trimming at V came to 5 bases and at J to 1 base, leaving 1 base not matched to a gene. From germline, CDR1 is SEHNR and CDR2 FQNEAQ (reference sequence). The CDR3 spells CASSRQGAQETQYF. The CDR3 nucleotides are TGTGCCAGCAGCAGACAGGGGGCCCAAGAGACCCAGTACTTC.

This clone was detected only once. The J gene is TRBJ2-3, the V gene TRBV23-1; 13 bases line up with TRBD2. TRBV23-1 is an ORF; its function is uncertain. The junction had 11 bases not matched to a gene; V was cut back by 3 bases and J by 2 bases. The length of the CDR3 is 19 residues. The CDR3 DNA reads TGCGCCAGCAGTCATCAGCAAGGGACTAGCGGGAACCTCACAGATACGCAGTATTTT. Its protein product is CASSHQQGTSGNLTDTQYF.